This T cell receptor (beta chain) was sequenced for a study of beta chain features in type 1 diabetes. The study reverse transcribed the entire isolated RNA, so it sequenced expressed TCRB transcripts. Clones were read by immunoSEQ multiplex PCR, and TCRdb kept only the in-frame ones, dropping some. The table shows 250,000 to 300,000 clones, with around 7.8% occurring only once. Trimming took off 10 bases at V and 1 base at J, with 13 bases between the two ends. Germline assignment: CDR1 MNHEY and CDR2 SMNVEV (reference sequence). The CDR3 sequence is 13 residues long. The source of this sequence is a woman between 18 and 29 years old in good health. The source material was central memory CD4+ T cells from blood. V gene TRBV27 combines with J gene TRBJ1-1; weak D call: TRBD1 (5 bases). For the CDR3, the DNA is TGTGCCATCCGGTCCGGGGGGAACACTGAAGCTTTCTTT. Protein: CAIRSGGNTEAFF.